The clone carrying this TCR beta chain was found a few times. No antigen is known for it. Unique molecular identifiers were affixed to single, distinct cDNA molecules. TCRdb independently ran MiXCR on the 5' RACE reads; one entry per CDR3 protein. Among 50,000 to 70,000 distinct CDR3 sequences listed, about 15% were seen once. This sample stems from a study of early T cells in non-severe SARS-CoV-2 infection. Study context: Sequencing was performed on bulk RNA from unsorted whole blood, leaving chains unpaired.

From germline, CDR1 is SNHLY and CDR2 FYNNEI. V gave up 1 base and J gave up 6 bases, with 6 bases separating them. CDR3 length: 13 residues. Study outcomes and limitations: The study's VDJdb matching favored anti-spike CD8 responses and missed private and CD4 specificities.

The TCR sequence derives from an adult who was a healthcare worker with PCR-confirmed SARS-CoV-2 infection or an uninfected control (not recorded which). The chain carries TRBV2 and TRBJ2-2; D is unclear. Source: whole blood, taken at baseline. The CDR3 protein is CASSEGVAGELFF. The CDR3 DNA is TGTGCCAGCAGTGAAGGGGTCGCCGGGGAGCTGTTTTTT.